Below, one TCR beta chain is given with its context. The antigen is undetermined. The people who gave samples were healthy Caucasians from Russia, aged roughly 6 to 90. Germline CDR1 reads MNHEY; CDR2 reads SMNVEV (reference sequence). V was clipped by 3 bases and J by 0 bases, with 6 bases between them. This CDR3 contains 15 residues. The data were taken from a study of blood T cells in healthy people across ages. A sample-barcoded 5' primer and a J-beta primer mix were used in a second PCR of roughly 6 to 11 cycles. Via MiXCR, TCRdb re-called the 5' RACE reads, giving one row per CDR3 protein. The sample shows 1.5 million to 1.9 million distinct CDR3 sequences, around 40% of them seen only once. Study-level points and caveats: In these data, TCR beta diversity tracked strongly with naive T cell percentage.

This TCR was recovered from a woman between 18 and 30 years old in good health. Sequences were obtained from blood. V is TRBV27 and J is TRBJ1-6; D not resolved. The DNA for the CDR3 is TGTGCCAGCAGTTTCGGCAGCTCCTATAATTCACCCCTCCACTTT. This encodes CASSFGSSYNSPLHF.